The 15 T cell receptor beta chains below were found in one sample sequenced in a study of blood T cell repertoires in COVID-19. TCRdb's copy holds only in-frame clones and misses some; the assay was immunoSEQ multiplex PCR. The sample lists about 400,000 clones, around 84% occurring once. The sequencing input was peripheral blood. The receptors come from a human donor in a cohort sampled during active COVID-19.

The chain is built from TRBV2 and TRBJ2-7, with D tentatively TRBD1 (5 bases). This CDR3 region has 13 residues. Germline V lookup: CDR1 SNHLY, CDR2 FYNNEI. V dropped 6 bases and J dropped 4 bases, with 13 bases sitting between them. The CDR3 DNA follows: TGTGCCAGCAGGCAGAGTAGGGGTTACGAGCAGTACTTC. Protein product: CASRQSRGYEQYF.

Here the CDR3 reads CASSISHRGTYEQYF. CDR3 nucleotide sequence: TGTGCCAGTAGTATTTCCCACAGGGGTACCTACGAGCAGTACTTC. This chain joins TRBV19 and TRBJ2-7, with TRBD1 identical over 7 bases. The CDR3 has 15 amino acids. Trimming at V came to 3 bases and at J to 2 bases, leaving 7 bases not matched to a gene. Germline CDR1 is LNHDA and CDR2 is SQIVND (reference sequence). Based on the CDR3 plus reference TRBV19 and TRBJ2-7, the full variable domain is DGGITQSPKYLFRKEGQNVTLSCEQNLNHDAMYWYRQDPGQGLRLIYYSQIVNDFQKGDIAEGYSVSREKKESFPLTVTSAQKNPTAFYLCASSISHRGTYEQYFGPGTRLTVT.

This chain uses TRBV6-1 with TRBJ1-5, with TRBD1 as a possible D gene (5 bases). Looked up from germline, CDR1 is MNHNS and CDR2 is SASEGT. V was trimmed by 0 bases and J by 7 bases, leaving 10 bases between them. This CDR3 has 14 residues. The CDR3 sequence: CASSEAQEGQPQHF. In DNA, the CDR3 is TGTGCCAGCAGTGAAGCCCAGGAGGGGCAGCCCCAGCATTTT.

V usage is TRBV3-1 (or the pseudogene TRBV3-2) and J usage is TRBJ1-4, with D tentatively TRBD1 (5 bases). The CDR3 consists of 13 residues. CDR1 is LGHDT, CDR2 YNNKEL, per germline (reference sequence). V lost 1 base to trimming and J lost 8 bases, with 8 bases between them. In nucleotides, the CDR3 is TGTGCCAGCAGCCAAGGCGGGGGGGAAAAACTGTTTTTT. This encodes CASSQGGGEKLFF.

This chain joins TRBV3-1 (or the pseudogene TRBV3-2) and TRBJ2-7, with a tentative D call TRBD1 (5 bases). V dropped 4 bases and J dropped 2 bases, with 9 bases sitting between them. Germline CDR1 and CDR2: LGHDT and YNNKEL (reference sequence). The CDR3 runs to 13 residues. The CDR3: CASSRQGTYEQYF. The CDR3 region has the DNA TGTGCCAGCAGCCGTCAGGGAACCTACGAGCAGTACTTC.

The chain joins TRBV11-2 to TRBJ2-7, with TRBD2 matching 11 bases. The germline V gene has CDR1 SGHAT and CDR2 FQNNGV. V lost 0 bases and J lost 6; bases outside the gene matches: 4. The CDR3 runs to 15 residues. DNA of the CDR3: TGTGCCAGCAGCTTAGAAAGACTAGCGGGGTCCGAGCAGTACTTC. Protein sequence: CASSLERLAGSEQYF.

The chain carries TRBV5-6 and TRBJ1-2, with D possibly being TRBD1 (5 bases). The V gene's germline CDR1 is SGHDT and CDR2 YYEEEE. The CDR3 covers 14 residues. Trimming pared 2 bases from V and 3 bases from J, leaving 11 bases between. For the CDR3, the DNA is TGTGCCAGCAGCTTTGCGACAGTTTACTATGGCTACACCTTC. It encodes CASSFATVYYGYTF.

CDR3 bases: TGTGCCAGCAGCCCAAGCGAGGGTGAGCAGTTCTTC. It yields the protein CASSPSEGEQFF. The genes are TRBV3-1 (or the pseudogene TRBV3-2) and TRBJ2-1; D might be TRBD2 (5 bases). Per germline, CDR1 LGHDT and CDR2 YNNKEL (reference sequence). V was cut by 4 bases and J by 9 bases, with 10 bases left in between. The CDR3 runs 12 residues.

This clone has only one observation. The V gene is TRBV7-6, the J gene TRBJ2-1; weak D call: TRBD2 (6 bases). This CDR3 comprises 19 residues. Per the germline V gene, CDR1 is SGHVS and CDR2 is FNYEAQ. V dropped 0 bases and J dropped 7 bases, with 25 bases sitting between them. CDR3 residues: CASSLAGRDPTISKNEQFF. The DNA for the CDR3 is TGTGCCAGCAGCTTAGCTGGGCGGGACCCTACCATATCTAAGAATGAGCAGTTCTTC. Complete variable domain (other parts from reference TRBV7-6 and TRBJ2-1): GAGVSQSPRYKVTKRGQDVALRCDPISGHVSLYWYRQALGQGPEFLTYFNYEAQQDKSGLPNDRFSAERPEGSISTLTIQRTEQRDSAMYRCASSLAGRDPTISKNEQFFGPGTRLTVL.

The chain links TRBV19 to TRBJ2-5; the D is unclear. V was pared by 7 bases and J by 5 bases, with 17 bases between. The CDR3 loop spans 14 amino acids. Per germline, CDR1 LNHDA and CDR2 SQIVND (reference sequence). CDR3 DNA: TGTGCCAGTACCCCCGGCCCAGGTTTGGAGACCCAGTACTTC. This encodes CASTPGPGLETQYF.

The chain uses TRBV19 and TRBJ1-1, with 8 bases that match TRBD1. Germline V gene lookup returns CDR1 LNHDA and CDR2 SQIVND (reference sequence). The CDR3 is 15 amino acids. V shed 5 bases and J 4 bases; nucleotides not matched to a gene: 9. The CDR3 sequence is CASSEGRGRVTEAFF. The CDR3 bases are TGTGCCAGTAGTGAAGGCAGGGGGCGAGTCACTGAAGCTTTCTTT.

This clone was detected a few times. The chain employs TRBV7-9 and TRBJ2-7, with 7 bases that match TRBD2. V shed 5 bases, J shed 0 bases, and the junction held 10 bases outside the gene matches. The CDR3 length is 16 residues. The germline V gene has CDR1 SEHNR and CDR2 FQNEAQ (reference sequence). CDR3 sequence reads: CASSDTSRGSSYEQYF. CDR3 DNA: TGTGCCAGCAGCGACACCTCCCGCGGGAGCTCCTACGAGCAGTACTTC.

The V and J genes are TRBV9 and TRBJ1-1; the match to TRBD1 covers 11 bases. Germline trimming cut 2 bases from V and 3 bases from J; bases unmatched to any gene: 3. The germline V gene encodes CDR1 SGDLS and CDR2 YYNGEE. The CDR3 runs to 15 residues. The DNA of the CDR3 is TGTGCCAGCAGCGTCGGGACAGGGGGTTACACTGAAGCTTTCTTT. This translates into CASSVGTGGYTEAFF.

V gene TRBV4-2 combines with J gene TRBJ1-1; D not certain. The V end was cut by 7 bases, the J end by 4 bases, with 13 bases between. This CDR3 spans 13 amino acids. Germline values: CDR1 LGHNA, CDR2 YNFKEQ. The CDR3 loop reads CASTPRDGTEAFF. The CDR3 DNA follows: TGTGCCAGCACCCCCCGGGATGGCACTGAAGCTTTCTTT.

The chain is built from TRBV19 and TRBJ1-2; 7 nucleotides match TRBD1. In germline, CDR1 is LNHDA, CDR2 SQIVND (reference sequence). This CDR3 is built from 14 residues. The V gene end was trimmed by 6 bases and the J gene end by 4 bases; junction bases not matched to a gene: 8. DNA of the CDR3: TGTGCCAGTAGCCTGGGACAGAACTTCTATGGCTACACCTTC. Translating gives CASSLGQNFYGYTF. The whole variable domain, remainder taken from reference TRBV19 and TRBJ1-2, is DGGITQSPKYLFRKEGQNVTLSCEQNLNHDAMYWYRQDPGQGLRLIYYSQIVNDFQKGDIAEGYSVSREKKESFPLTVTSAQKNPTAFYLCASSLGQNFYGYTFGSGTRLTVV.